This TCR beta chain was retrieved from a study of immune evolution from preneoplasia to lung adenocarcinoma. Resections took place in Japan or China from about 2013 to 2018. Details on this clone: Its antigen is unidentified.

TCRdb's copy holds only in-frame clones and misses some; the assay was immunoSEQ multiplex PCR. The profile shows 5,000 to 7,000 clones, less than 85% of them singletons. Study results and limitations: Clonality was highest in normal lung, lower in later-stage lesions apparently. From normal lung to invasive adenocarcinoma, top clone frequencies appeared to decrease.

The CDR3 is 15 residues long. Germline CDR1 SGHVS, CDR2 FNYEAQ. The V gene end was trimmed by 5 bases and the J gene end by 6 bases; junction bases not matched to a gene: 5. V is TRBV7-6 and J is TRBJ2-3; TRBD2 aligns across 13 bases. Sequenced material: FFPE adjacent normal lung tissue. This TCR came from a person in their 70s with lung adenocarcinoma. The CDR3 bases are TGTGCCAGCAGCCAGACTAGCGGGAGGTACGATACGCAGTATTTT. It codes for CASSQTSGRYDTQYF.